This TCR beta chain is from a study of CD8 T cells in ankylosing spondylitis (dated by TCRdb to about 2017). About the investigation overall: To find TCR variants linked to disease, the study profiled T cell receptor beta repertoires in ankylosing spondylitis patients and healthy donors. Peripheral blood samples were taken, and synovial fluid was additionally collected from ankylosing spondylitis patients. The full study cohort was made up of about two dozen ankylosing spondylitis patients and fewer than 120 healthy donors.

The paper's findings and limits, for the study overall: In peripheral blood, the disease-linked clones were found at relatively low frequencies and had a CD8+ phenotype. Significant enrichment of the disease-linked clones was reported in matched synovial fluid samples from ankylosing spondylitis patients. A TCR beta motif made up of several highly homologous amino acid variants appeared to be characteristic of blood from ankylosing spondylitis patients. Some of the motif variants had been reported before in the synovial fluid and blood of reactive arthritis patients, a finding that suggests common disease-initiation mechanisms.

Of note for this clonotype: The antigen it binds to is not known. No much larger clonotype is one base removed from it; base qualities were not supplied.

CDR1 and CDR2, per the germline V gene, are SGHRS and YFSETQ. The cysteine opens and the phenylalanine closes a CDR3 of 15 amino acids. Just CDR3 DNA is preserved here, 45 bases in frame from base 1. V is clipped by 1 base and J by 5 bases, and the sequence between their germline boundaries is 16 bases long. Sequencing was carried out with an Illumina HiSeq 2500. Quantitative 5'-RACE with molecular barcodes was used to prepare TCR beta libraries. In the original analysis: A new computational method, built on a probabilistic model of VDJ rearrangement, was used to identify disease-linked TCR variants. TCRdb redid the processing of the public reads, applying fastp at Q25 and MiXCR, and retained in-frame beta chains. All rows with the same CDR3 protein become a single entry with the most common DNA and genes. TCRdb, not the original authors, processed these V and J calls. Within this sample are 200,000 to 250,000 distinct CDR3 sequences, with over 9.5% of them counted one time only. The leading ten clones occupy roughly a fifth of the sample.

The origin of this receptor is a male donor with ankylosing spondylitis or in good health (not recorded which). Sequenced material: blood, either unsorted or a sorted T cell fraction (not recorded which). This receptor chain uses TRBV5-1 and TRBJ2-7; no D gene is confidently identified. The CDR3 protein sequence reads: CASSLTSESKDEQYF. The sequenced DNA: TGCGCCAGCAGCTTGACTTCTGAGTCTAAAGACGAGCAGTACTTC. The entire variable domain, with the stretches around the CDR3 drawn from the reference TRBV5-1 and TRBJ2-7 proteins, is KAGVTQTPRYLIKTRGQQVTLSCSPISGHRSVSWYQQTPGQGLQFLFEYFSETQRNKGNFPGRFSGRQFSNSRSEMNVSTLELGDSALYLCASSLTSESKDEQYFGPGTRLTVT.